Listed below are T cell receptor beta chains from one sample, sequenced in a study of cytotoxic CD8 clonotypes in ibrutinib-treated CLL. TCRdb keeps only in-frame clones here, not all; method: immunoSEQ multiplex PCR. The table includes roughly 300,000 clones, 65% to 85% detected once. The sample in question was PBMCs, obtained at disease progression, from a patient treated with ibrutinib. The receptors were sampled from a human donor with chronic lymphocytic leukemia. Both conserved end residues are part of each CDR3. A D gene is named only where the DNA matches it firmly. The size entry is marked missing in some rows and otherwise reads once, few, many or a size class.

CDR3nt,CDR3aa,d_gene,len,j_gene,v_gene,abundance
TGTGCCAGCAGCCGGGACAGGCGCTCTGAAGCTTTCTTT,CASSRDRRSEAFF,TRBD1,13,TRBJ1-1,TRBV27,-
TGCGCCAGCAGTGAGCCGGGACAGGGGTACGAGCAGTACTTC,CASSEPGQGYEQYF,TRBD1,14,TRBJ2-7,TRBV10-2,-
TGTGCCAGCGGGATCCACGGACAGCCTTATGGCTACACCTTC,CASGIHGQPYGYTF,-,14,TRBJ1-2,TRBV6-5,few
TGTGCCAGCAGCTTAGCAGGGAGCTCCTACGAGCAGTACTTC,CASSLAGSSYEQYF,-,14,TRBJ2-7,TRBV9,few
TGTGCCAGCAGCTTGATTTCAGGGGAAGCTTTCTTT,CASSLISGEAFF,-,12,TRBJ1-1,TRBV5-6,-
TGTGCCAGCAGCAAACTAGCGGGGGATTACCAAAGCACAGATACGCAGTATTTT,CASSKLAGDYQSTDTQYF,TRBD2,18,TRBJ2-3,TRBV11-2,-
TGTGCCAGCAGCTCCCGAGGGACCGCGAACACCGGGGAGCTGTTTTTT,CASSSRGTANTGELFF,-,16,TRBJ2-2,TRBV7-9,-
TGTGCCAGCACGCCCAGCGGACTCTCCTACGAGCAGTACTTC,CASTPSGLSYEQYF,-,14,TRBJ2-7,TRBV6-5,-
TGTGCCAGTAGTCTCGGGGGACTAGCGGGGCATGGGGTGCAGTATTTT,CASSLGGLAGHGVQYF,TRBD2,16,TRBJ2-3,TRBV19,-
TGTGCCAGCAGCCCGACAGGGGTAGGCAACCAAGAGACCCAGTACTTC,CASSPTGVGNQETQYF,TRBD1,16,TRBJ2-5,TRBV13,-
TGTGCCAGCAGCAATGGTCGTGGGATAGGGTCACCCCTCCACTTT,CASSNGRGIGSPLHF,-,15,TRBJ1-6,TRBV21-1,-
TGCAGCGTAGACCTCAGGAGTGGAGTGGTTGGCTATGGCTACACCTTC,CSVDLRSGVVGYGYTF,-,16,TRBJ1-2,TRBV29-1,once
TGTGCCAGCAGCGTAGCGGGGGGGCTCACAGATACGCAGTATTTT,CASSVAGGLTDTQYF,TRBD2,15,TRBJ2-3,TRBV9,-
TGTGCCAGCAGCGTAGGGCCCAATGGAGGGCCCAACCAAGATACGCAGTATTTT,CASSVGPNGGPNQDTQYF,-,18,TRBJ2-3,TRBV9,-
TGTGCCATCAGTGACACTAGCGGGAGCCCCTACGAGCAGTACTTC,CAISDTSGSPYEQYF,TRBD2,15,TRBJ2-7,TRBV10-3,-
TGTGCCAGCAGTGAAGAGCGACAGGGACATAATGAAAAACTGTTTTTT,CASSEERQGHNEKLFF,TRBD1,16,TRBJ1-4,TRBV2,-
TGTGCCAGCAGCTTAGCGTGGACAGGGCCTTCCTACGAGCAGTACTTC,CASSLAWTGPSYEQYF,TRBD1,16,TRBJ2-7,TRBV7-2,once
TGTGCCAGCAGCGTAGGGAGCAGGGGCGAGCAGTACTTC,CASSVGSRGEQYF,-,13,TRBJ2-7,TRBV9,-
TGTGCCAGCAGCCCAGACGACAGGAACTACGAGCAGTACTTC,CASSPDDRNYEQYF,-,14,TRBJ2-7,TRBV11-2,-
TGCGCCAGCAGCCGGACCGGGACAGAGCTCTCCTACGAGCAGTACTTC,CASSRTGTELSYEQYF,TRBD1,16,TRBJ2-7,TRBV4-1,-
TGTGCCAGCAGCTTGCGGGGTAGCTATGGCTACACCTTC,CASSLRGSYGYTF,-,13,TRBJ1-2,TRBV5-6,-
TGTGCCAGTAGTATCCGAGGGGGACACCCCTACGAGCAGTACTTC,CASSIRGGHPYEQYF,-,15,TRBJ2-7,TRBV19,-
TGTGCCAGCAGCCTGCCCGTAGCGGGAGCCAATGAGCAGTTCTTC,CASSLPVAGANEQFF,TRBD2,15,TRBJ2-1,TRBV7-8,-
TGTGCCAGCAGCAACTTTAAGGGGGCTGCGGGCACTGAAGCTTTCTTT,CASSNFKGAAGTEAFF,TRBD1,16,TRBJ1-1,TRBV7-9,few
TGCAGCGTTTTATTTACAGGGGGCAGGAACACTGAAGCTTTCTTT,CSVLFTGGRNTEAFF,TRBD1,15,TRBJ1-1,TRBV29-1,once
TGTGCCAGCAGCTTGACAGGGATGAACACTGAAGCTTTCTTT,CASSLTGMNTEAFF,-,14,TRBJ1-1,TRBV5-8,-
TGCAGCGTTGAAAGGGGACAGGGTTACGAGCAGTACTTC,CSVERGQGYEQYF,TRBD1,13,TRBJ2-7,TRBV29-1,-
TGCGCCAGCAGCTTGTCCGCGGAAGCTAACTATGGCTACACCTTC,CASSLSAEANYGYTF,-,15,TRBJ1-2,TRBV5-1,few
TGTGCCAGCAGTCCCGCCGGGTCTGAAGCTTTCTTT,CASSPAGSEAFF,-,12,TRBJ1-1,TRBV6-5,-
TGCGCCAGCAGCCAAGTGCAGGGGATCCGCACAGATACGCAGTATTTT,CASSQVQGIRTDTQYF,-,16,TRBJ2-3,TRBV4-1,once
TGTGCCAGTAGTGGAAGAATTATCATTCACCCAGTGAACACTGAAGCTTTCTTT,CASSGRIIIHPVNTEAFF,-,18,TRBJ1-1,TRBV19,once
TGCGCCAGCAGCCGACCGACAGGGGCCGCGCTCACTGAAGCTTTCTTT,CASSRPTGAALTEAFF,TRBD1,16,TRBJ1-1,TRBV10-2,once
TGTGCCAGCAGCTTAGATCCCCAGTACAATGAGCAGTTCTTC,CASSLDPQYNEQFF,-,14,TRBJ2-1,TRBV11-2,-
TGTGCCAGCAGTTACTCGACTAGTCCAAGGCAAGAGACCCAGTACTTC,CASSYSTSPRQETQYF,-,16,TRBJ2-5,TRBV6-6,-
TGCGCCAGCAGCGGGACAGCGAGCTCCTATAATTCACCCCTCCACTTT,CASSGTASSYNSPLHF,TRBD1,16,TRBJ1-6,TRBV5-1,once
TGTGCCAGCAGCTCTAAGGACGGCGTAGCCTACGAGCAGTACTTC,CASSSKDGVAYEQYF,-,15,TRBJ2-7,TRBV7-8,once
TGCGCCAGCAGCCATGGACAGGGTTTCCCCTACGAGCAGTACTTC,CASSHGQGFPYEQYF,TRBD1,15,TRBJ2-7,TRBV5-1,-
TGCGCCAGCAGCCCAACCCGACCGGACTACGAGCAGTACTTC,CASSPTRPDYEQYF,-,14,TRBJ2-7,TRBV5-1,-
TGTGCCAGCAGTGAAGCTCCGGCCGGGGCCCTAGGCTATGGCTACACCTTC,CASSEAPAGALGYGYTF,-,17,TRBJ1-2,TRBV2,-
TGTGCCAGCAGCTTAGCCCAGCGGGGATACAATGAGCAGTTCTTC,CASSLAQRGYNEQFF,TRBD2,15,TRBJ2-1,TRBV13,-
TGCAGCGCCCCGACGGTCTATGGCTACACCTTC,CSAPTVYGYTF,-,11,TRBJ1-2,TRBV29-1,-
TGCAGCGTTGTACTACAGGGATACACAACTAATGAAAAACTGTTTTTT,CSVVLQGYTTNEKLFF,-,16,TRBJ1-4,TRBV29-1,-
TGTGCCAGCAGATCATACAGAGAAGAAGCTTTCTTT,CASRSYREEAFF,-,12,TRBJ1-1,TRBV28,-